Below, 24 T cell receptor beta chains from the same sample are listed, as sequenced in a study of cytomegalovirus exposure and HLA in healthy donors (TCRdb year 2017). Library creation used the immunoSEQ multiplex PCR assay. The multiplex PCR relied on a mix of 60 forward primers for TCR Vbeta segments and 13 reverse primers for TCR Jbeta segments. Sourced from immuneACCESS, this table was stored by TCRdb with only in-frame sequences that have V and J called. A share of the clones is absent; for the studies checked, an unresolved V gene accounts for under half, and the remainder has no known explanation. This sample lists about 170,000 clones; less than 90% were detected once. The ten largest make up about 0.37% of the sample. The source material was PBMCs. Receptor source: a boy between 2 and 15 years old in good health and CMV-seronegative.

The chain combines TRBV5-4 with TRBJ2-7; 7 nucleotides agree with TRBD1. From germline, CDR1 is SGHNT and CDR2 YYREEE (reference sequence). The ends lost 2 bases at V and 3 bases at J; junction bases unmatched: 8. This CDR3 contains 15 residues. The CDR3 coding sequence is TGTGCCAGCAGCTTCCAAGGGGGCATCGTCTACGAGCAGTACTTC. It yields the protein CASSFQGGIVYEQYF.

CDR3 residues: CASRRDPTDTQYF. The CDR3 region has the DNA TGCGCCAGCAGGCGGGACCCCACAGATACGCAGTATTTT. The V call is TRBV4-1, the J call TRBJ2-3, with D perhaps TRBD2 (6 bases). Trimming pared 6 bases from V and 2 bases from J, leaving 9 bases between. There are 13 residues in the CDR3. Germline V gene data show CDR1 as MGHRA and CDR2 as YSYEKL.

CDR3 nucleotide sequence: TGTGCCAGCGGCGGGGTGACTAGCGGGATTCACCAAACTGAGCAGTTCTTC. Its translation is CASGGVTSGIHQTEQFF. This chain links TRBV7-2 with TRBJ2-1, with 11 bases fitting TRBD2. Unmatched junction bases numbered 18, after V lost 8 bases and J lost 9 bases. The CDR3 has 17 residues. Germline CDR1 SGHTA, CDR2 FQGNSA.

The CDR3 DNA reads as TGTGCCAGTAGCTCTGAACCGGACACCCCGAGGACCGGGGAGCTGTTTTTT. Its translation: CASSSEPDTPRTGELFF. The rearrangement uses TRBV19 and TRBJ2-2; possibly TRBD1 for D (5 bases). V dropped 6 bases and J dropped 5 bases, with 22 bases sitting between them. From germline, CDR1 is LNHDA and CDR2 SQIVND (reference sequence). The length of the CDR3 is 17 residues.

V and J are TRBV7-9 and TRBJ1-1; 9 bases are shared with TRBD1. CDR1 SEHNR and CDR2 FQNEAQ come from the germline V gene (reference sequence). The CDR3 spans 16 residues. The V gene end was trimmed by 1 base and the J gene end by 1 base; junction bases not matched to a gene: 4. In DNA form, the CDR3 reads TGTGCCAGCAGCTTAGGGGGGACAGGGTGGAACACTGAAGCTTTCTTT. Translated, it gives CASSLGGTGWNTEAFF.

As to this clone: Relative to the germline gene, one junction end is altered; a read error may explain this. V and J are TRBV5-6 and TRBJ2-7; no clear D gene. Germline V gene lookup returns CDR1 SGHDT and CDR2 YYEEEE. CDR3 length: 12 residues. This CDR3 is CASSRLPSPWDF. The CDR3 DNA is TGTGCCAGCAGCCGCCTCCCTAGTCCCTGGGACTTC.

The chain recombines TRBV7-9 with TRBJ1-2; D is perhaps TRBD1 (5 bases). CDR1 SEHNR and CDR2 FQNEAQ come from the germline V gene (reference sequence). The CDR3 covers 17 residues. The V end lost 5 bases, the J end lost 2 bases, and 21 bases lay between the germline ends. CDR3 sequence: CASSPPGGARSNYGYTF. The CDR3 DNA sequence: TGTGCCAGCAGCCCCCCCGGTGGGGCCAGGTCCAACTATGGCTACACCTTC.

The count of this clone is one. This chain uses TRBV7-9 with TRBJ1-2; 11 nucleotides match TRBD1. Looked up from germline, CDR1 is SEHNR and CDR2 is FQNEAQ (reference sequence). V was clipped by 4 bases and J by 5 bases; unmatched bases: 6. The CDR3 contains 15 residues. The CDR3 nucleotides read TGTGCCAGCAGCTCGGGACAGGGGGTGGGATATGGCTACACCTTC. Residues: CASSSGQGVGYGYTF.

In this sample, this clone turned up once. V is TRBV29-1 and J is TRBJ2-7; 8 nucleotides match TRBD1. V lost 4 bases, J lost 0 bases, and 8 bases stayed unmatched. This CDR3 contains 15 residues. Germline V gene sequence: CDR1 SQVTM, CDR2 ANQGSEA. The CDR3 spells CSVVDRGAISYEQYF. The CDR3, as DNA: TGCAGCGTTGTTGACAGGGGCGCGATCTCCTACGAGCAGTACTTC.

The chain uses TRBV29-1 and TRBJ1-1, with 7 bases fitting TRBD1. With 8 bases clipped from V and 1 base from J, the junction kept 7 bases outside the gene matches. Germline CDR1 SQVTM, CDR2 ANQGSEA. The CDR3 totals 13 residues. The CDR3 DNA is TGCAGCCTCCAGGACAGGCCGAACACTGAAGCTTTCTTT. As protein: CSLQDRPNTEAFF.

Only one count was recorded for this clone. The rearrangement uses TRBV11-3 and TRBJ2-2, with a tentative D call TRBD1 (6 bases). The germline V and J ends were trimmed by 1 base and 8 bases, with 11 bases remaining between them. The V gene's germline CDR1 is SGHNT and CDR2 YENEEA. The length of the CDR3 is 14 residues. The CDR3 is CASSLVPGTGELFF. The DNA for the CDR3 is TGTGCCAGCAGCTTAGTTCCCGGGACAGGGGAGCTGTTTTTT.

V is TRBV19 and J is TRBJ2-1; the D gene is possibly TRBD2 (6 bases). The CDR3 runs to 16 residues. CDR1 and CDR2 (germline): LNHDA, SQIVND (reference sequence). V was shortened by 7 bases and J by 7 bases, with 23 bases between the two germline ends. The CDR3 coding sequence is TGTGCCAGTACCCCAGGCTGGGGCCAGACTAGGAATGAGCAGTTCTTC. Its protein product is CASTPGWGQTRNEQFF.

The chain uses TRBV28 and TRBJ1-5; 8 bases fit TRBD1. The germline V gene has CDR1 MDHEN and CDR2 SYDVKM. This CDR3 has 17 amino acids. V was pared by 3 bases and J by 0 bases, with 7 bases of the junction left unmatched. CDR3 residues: CASSFPGQGNSNQPQHF. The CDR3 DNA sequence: TGTGCCAGCAGTTTCCCCGGACAGGGCAATAGCAATCAGCCCCAGCATTTT.

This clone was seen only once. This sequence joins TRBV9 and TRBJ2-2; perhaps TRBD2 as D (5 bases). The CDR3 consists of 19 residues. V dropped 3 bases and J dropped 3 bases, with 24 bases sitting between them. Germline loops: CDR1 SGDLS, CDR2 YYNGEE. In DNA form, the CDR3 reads TGTGCCAGCAGCGGGACTCCTTCGATTATCTGGATCGACACCGGGGAGCTGTTTTTT. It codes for CASSGTPSIIWIDTGELFF. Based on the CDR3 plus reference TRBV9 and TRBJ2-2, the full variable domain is DSGVTQTPKHLITATGQRVTLRCSPRSGDLSVYWYQQSLDQGLQFLIQYYNGEERAKGNILERFSAQQFPDLHSELNLSSLELGDSALYFCASSGTPSIIWIDTGELFFGEGSRLTVL.

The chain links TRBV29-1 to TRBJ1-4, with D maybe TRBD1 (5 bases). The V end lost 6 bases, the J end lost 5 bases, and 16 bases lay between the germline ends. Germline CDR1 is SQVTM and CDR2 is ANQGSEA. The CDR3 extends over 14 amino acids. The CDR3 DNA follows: TGCAGCGTCGGCCGGGACTTTTCAAATGAAAAACTGTTTTTT. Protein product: CSVGRDFSNEKLFF.

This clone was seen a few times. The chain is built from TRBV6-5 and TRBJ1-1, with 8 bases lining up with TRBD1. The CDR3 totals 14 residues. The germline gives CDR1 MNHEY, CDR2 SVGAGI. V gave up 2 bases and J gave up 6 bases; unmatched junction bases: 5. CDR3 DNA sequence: TGTGCCAGCAGTTACCGACAGGGGAGGGCTGAAGCTTTCTTT. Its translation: CASSYRQGRAEAFF.

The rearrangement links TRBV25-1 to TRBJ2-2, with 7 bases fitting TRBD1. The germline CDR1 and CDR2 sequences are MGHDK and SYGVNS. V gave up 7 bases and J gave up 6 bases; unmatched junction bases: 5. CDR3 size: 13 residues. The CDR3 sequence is CASIDRAAGELFF. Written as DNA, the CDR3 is TGTGCCAGCATCGACAGGGCGGCCGGGGAGCTGTTTTTT.

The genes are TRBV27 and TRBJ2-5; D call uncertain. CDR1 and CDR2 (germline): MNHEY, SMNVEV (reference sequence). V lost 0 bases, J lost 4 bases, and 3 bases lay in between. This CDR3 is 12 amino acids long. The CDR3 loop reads CASSLSGETQYF. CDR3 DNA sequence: TGTGCCAGCAGTTTATCCGGAGAGACCCAGTACTTC.

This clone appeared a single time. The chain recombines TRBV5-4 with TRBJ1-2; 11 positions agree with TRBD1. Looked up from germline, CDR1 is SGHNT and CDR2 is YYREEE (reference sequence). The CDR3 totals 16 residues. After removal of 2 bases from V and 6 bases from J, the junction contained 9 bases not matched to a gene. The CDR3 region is CASSFVPGTGGNGYTF. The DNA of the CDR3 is TGTGCCAGCAGCTTCGTTCCCGGGACAGGGGGGAATGGCTACACCTTC.

This CDR3 reads CASSIPGLEQYF. The CDR3 DNA sequence: TGTGCCAGTAGTATTCCAGGGTTAGAGCAGTACTTC. The gene calls are TRBV19 and TRBJ2-7, with D possibly being TRBD1 (5 bases). The V end lost 3 bases, the J end lost 7 bases, and 10 bases lay between the germline ends. The germline gives CDR1 LNHDA, CDR2 SQIVND (reference sequence). The CDR3 covers 12 residues.

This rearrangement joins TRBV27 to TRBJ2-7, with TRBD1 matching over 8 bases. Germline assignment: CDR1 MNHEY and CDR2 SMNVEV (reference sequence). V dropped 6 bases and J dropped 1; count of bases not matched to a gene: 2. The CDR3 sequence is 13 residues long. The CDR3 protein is CASSRDRSYEQYF. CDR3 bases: TGTGCCAGCAGCCGGGACAGGTCCTACGAGCAGTACTTC.

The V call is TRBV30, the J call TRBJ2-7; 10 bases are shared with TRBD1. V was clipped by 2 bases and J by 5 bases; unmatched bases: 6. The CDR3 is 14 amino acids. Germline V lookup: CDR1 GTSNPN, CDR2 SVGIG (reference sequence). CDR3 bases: TGTGCCTGGAGTAGAACCGGGACAGGGGACGAGCAGTACTTC. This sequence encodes CAWSRTGTGDEQYF.

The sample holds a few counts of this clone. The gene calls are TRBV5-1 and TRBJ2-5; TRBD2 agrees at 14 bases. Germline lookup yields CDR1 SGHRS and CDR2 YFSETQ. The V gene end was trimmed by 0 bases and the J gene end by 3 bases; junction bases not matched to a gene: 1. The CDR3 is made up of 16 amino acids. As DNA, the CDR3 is TGCGCCAGCAGCTTGGAGGGACTAGCGGGAGAAGAGACCCAGTACTTC. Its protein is CASSLEGLAGEETQYF.

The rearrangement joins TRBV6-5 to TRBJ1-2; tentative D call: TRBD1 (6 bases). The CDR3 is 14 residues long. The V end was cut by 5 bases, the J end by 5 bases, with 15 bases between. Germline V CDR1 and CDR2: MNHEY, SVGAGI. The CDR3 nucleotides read TGTGCCAGCAGTCCGCTCTGGACAGCATATGGCTACACCTTC. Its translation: CASSPLWTAYGYTF.